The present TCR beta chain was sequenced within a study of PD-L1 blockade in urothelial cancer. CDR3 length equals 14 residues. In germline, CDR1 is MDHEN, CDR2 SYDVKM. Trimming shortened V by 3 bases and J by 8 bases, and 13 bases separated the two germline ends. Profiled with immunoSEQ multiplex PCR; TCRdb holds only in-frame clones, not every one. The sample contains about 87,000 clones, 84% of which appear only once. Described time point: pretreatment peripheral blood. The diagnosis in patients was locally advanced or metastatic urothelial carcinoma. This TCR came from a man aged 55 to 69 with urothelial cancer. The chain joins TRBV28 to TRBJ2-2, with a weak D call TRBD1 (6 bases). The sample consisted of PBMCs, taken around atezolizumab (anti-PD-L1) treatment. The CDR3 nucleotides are TGTGCCAGCAGTTTCAACAGGGTGGGAGGGGAGCTGTTTTTT. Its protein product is CASSFNRVGGELFF.